This note documents a single TCR beta chain sequence. This sample was included in a study of blood T cell repertoires in COVID-19. The data were produced by immunoSEQ multiplex PCR, yet TCRdb's version contains in-frame clones alone and is incomplete. The data hold 95,000 or so clones, with 70% to 90% observed a single time. The germline V gene encodes CDR1 SGHRS and CDR2 YFSETQ. V gave up 0 bases and J gave up 8 bases; unmatched junction bases: 4. CDR3 length: 15 residues. The chain has TRBV5-1 and TRBJ2-1, with 11 positions matching TRBD2. Sequencing was performed on peripheral blood. The sequence came from a man of 80 years or more with active or convalescent COVID-19. The CDR3 here is CASSLVAGGSDEQFF. CDR3 coding DNA: TGCGCCAGCAGCTTGGTAGCGGGAGGGTCGGATGAGCAGTTCTTC.